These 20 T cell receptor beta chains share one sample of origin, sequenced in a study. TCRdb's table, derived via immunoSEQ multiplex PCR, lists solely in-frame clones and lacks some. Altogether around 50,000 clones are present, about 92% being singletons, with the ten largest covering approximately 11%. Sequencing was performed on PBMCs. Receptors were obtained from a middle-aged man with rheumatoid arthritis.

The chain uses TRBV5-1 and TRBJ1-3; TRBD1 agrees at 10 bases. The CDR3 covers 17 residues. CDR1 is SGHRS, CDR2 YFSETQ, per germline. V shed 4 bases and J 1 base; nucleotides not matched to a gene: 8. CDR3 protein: CASSPWTGGRSGNTIYF. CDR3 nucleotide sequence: TGCGCCAGCAGCCCGTGGACAGGGGGTCGTTCTGGAAACACCATATATTTT.

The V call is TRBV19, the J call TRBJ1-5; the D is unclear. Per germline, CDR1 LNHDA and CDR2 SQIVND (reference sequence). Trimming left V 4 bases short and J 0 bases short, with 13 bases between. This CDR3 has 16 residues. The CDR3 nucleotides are TGTGCCAGTAGTAAAGGACGGCCTTATAGCAATCAGCCCCAGCATTTT. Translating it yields CASSKGRPYSNQPQHF.

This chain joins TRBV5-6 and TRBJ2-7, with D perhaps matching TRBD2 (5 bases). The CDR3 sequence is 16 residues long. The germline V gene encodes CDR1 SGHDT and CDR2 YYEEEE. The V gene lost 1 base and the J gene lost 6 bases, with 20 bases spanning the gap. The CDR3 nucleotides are TGTGCCAGCAGCTTGAGGACTCATCGAGAAGGGCTCGAGCAGTACTTC. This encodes CASSLRTHREGLEQYF. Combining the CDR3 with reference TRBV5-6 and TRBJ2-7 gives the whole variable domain DAGVTQSPTHLIKTRGQQVTLRCSPKSGHDTVSWYQQALGQGPQFIFQYYEEEERQRGNFPDRFSGHQFPNYSSELNVNALLLGDSALYLCASSLRTHREGLEQYFGPGTRLTVT.

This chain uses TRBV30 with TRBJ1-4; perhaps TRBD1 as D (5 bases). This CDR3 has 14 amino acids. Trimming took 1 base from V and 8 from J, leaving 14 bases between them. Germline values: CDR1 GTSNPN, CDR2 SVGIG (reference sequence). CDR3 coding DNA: TGTGCCTGGAGTGGAGGTCTAAAGGGGGAAAAACTGTTTTTT. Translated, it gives CAWSGGLKGEKLFF.

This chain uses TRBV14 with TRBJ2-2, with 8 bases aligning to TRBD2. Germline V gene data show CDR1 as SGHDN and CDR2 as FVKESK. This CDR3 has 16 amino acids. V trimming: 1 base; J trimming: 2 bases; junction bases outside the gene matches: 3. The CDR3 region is CASSQAIAGNTGELFF. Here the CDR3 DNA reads TGTGCCAGCAGCCAAGCAATAGCGGGAAACACCGGGGAGCTGTTTTTT.

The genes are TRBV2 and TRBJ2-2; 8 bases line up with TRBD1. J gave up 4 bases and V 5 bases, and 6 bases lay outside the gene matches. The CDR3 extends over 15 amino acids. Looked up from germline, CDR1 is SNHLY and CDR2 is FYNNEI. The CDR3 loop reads CASSRAGGVTGELFF. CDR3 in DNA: TGTGCCAGCAGTAGGGCAGGGGGCGTCACCGGGGAGCTGTTTTTT. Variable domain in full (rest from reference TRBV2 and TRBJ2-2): EPEVTQTPSHQVTQMGQEVILRCVPISNHLYFYWYRQILGQKVEFLVSFYNNEISEKSEIFDDQFSVERPDGSNFTLKIRSTKLEDSAMYFCASSRAGGVTGELFFGEGSRLTVL.

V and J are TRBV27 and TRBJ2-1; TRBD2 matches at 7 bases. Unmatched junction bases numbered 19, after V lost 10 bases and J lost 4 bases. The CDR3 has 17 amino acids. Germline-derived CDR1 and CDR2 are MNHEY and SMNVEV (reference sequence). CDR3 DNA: TGTGCCACCTCGGGGACTACCAATAGGGGAGTGTACAATGAGCAGTTCTTC. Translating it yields CATSGTTNRGVYNEQFF.

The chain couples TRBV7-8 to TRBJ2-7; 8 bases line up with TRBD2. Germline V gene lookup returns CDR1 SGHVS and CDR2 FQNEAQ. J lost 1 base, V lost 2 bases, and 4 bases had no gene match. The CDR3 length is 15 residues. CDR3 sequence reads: CASSLRSGGSYEQYF. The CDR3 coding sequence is TGTGCCAGCAGCTTAAGAAGCGGGGGTTCCTACGAGCAGTACTTC.

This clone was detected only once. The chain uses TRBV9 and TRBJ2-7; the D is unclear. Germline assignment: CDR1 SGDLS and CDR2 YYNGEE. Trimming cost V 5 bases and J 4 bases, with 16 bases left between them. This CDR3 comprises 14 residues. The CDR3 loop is CASSSTDIPYEQYF. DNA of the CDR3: TGTGCCAGCAGTTCAACTGATATCCCTTACGAGCAGTACTTC.

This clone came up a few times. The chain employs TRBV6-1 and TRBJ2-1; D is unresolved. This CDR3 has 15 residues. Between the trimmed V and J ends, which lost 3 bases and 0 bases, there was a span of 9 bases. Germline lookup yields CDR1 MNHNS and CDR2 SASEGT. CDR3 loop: CASSDVGYSYNEQFF. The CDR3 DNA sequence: TGTGCCAGCAGTGACGTAGGATACTCCTACAATGAGCAGTTCTTC.

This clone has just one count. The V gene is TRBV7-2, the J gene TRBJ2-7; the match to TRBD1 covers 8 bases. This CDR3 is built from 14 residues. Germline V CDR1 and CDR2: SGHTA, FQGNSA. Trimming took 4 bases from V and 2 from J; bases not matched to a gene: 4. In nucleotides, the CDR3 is TGTGCCAGCAGCTCACTGGGACAGGCCTACGAGCAGTACTTC. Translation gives CASSSLGQAYEQYF.

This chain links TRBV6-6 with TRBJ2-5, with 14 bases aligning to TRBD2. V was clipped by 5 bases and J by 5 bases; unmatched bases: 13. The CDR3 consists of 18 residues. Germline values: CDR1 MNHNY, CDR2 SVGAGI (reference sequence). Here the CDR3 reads CASSLPQGLAGAWETQYF. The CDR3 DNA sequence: TGTGCCAGCAGTCTCCCCCAGGGACTAGCGGGGGCCTGGGAGACCCAGTACTTC.

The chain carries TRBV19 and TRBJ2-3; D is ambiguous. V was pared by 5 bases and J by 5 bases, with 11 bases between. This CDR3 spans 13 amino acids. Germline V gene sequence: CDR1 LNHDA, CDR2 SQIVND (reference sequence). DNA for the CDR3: TGTGCCAGTAGTGCTGGATTGGTAGATACGCAGTATTTT. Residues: CASSAGLVDTQYF.

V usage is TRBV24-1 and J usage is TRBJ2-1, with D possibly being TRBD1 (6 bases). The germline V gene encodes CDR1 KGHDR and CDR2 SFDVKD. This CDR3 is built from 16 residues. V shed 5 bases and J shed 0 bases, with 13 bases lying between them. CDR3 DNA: TGTGCCACCAGTGTTAACAGGGCTAGCTCCTACAATGAGCAGTTCTTC. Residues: CATSVNRASSYNEQFF.

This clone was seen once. The CDR3 sequence is CASSDLTSLSSYNEQFF. The CDR3 DNA reads TGTGCCAGCAGTGATCTGACTAGCCTGAGCTCCTACAATGAGCAGTTCTTC. This rearrangement joins TRBV6-1 to TRBJ2-1; the match to TRBD2 covers 7 bases. Trimming took 3 bases from V and 0 from J; bases not matched to a gene: 8. Germline assignment: CDR1 MNHNS and CDR2 SASEGT. CDR3 length equals 17 residues.

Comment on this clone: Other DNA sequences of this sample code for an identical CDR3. This CDR3 is CASSAQGAYEQYF. DNA for the CDR3: TGTGCCAGCAGCGCACAGGGGGCTTACGAGCAGTACTTC. This chain links TRBV9 with TRBJ2-7, with 9 bases fitting TRBD1. V was clipped by 3 bases and J by 4 bases; unmatched bases: 2. The CDR3 has 13 amino acids. The germline gives CDR1 SGDLS, CDR2 YYNGEE.

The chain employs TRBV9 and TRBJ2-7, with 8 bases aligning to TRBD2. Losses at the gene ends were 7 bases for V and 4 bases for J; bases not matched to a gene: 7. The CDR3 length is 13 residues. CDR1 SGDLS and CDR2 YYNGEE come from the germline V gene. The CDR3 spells CASASGLGYEQYF. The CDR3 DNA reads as TGTGCCAGCGCCTCGGGACTAGGATACGAGCAGTACTTC.

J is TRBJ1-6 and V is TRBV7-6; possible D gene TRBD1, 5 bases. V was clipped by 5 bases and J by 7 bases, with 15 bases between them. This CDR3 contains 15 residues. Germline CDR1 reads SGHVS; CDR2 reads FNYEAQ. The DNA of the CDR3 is TGTGCCAGCAGCAAAGGGACGGCTGACAATTCACCCCTCCACTTT. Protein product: CASSKGTADNSPLHF.

CDR3 coding DNA: TGTGCCAGCAGCCCAAAGGGACTCCGTTACGAGCAGTACTTC. Residues: CASSPKGLRYEQYF. V gene TRBV11-2 combines with J gene TRBJ2-7; possible D gene TRBD2, 6 bases. The CDR3 sequence is 14 residues long. Deletions cut 5 bases from V and 4 bases from J, with 15 bases between. Germline V CDR1 and CDR2: SGHAT, FQNNGV.

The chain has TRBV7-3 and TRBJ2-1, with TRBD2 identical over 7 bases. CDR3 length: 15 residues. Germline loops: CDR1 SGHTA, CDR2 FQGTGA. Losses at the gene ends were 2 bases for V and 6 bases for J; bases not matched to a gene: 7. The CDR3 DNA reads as TGTGCCAGCAGCTTAGGAGGGAGGGCGCTCAATGAGCAGTTCTTC. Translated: CASSLGGRALNEQFF.